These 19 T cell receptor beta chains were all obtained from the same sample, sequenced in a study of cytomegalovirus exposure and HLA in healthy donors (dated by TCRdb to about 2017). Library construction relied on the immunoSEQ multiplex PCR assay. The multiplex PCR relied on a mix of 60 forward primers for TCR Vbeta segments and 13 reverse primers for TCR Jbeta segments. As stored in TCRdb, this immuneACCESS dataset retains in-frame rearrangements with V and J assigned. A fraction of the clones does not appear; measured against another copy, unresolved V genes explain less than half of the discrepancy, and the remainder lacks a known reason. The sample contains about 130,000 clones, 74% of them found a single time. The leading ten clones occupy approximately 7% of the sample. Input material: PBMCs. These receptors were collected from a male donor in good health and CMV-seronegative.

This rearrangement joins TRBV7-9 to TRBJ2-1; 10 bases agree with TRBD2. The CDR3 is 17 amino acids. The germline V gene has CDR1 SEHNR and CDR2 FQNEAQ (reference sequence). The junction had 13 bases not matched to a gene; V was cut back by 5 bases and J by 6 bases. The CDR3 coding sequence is TGTGCCAGCAGCCCCGATAACGGACTAGCGGTATCCAATGAGCAGTTCTTC. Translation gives CASSPDNGLAVSNEQFF.

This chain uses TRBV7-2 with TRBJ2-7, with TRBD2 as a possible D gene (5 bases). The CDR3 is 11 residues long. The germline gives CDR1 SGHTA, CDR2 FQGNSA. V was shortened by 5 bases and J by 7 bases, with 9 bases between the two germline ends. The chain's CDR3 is CASSIREEQYF. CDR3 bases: TGTGCCAGCAGCATTAGGGAGGAGCAGTACTTC.

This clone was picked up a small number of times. The CDR3 loop is CATKVTPRGTEAFF. The CDR3 coding sequence is TGTGCCACCAAAGTCACCCCCAGAGGGACTGAAGCTTTCTTT. J is TRBJ1-1 and V is TRBV19; D is unclear. The length of the CDR3 is 14 residues. The germline gives CDR1 LNHDA, CDR2 SQIVND (reference sequence). V dropped 10 bases and J dropped 5 bases, with 20 bases sitting between them.

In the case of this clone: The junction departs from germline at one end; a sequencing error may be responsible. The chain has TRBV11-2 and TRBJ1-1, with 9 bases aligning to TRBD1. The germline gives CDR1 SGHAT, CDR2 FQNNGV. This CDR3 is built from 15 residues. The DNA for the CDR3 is TGTGCCAGCAGCCGTTGGGACAGGGTCGGCACTGAAGCTTTTTTT. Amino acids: CASSRWDRVGTEAFF.

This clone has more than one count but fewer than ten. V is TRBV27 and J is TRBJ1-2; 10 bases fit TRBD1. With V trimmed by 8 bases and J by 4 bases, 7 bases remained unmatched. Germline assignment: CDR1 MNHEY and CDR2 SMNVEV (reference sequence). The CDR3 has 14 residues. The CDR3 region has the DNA TGTGCCAGCCGGGGACAGGGGAAGTCCTATGGCTACACCTTC. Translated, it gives CASRGQGKSYGYTF.

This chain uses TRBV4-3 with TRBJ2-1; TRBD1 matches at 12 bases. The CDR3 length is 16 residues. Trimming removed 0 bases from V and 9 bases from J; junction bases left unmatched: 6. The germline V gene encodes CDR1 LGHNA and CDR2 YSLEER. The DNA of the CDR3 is TGCGCCAGCAGCCAAGATCGGGGGACAGGGGGCCTTGAGCAGTTCTTC. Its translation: CASSQDRGTGGLEQFF.

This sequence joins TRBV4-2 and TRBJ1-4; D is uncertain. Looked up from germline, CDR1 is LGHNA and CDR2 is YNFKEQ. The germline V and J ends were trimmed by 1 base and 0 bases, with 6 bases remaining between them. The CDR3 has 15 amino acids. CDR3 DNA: TGTGCCAGCAGCCAAGGGGCTACAACTAATGAAAAACTGTTTTTT. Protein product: CASSQGATTNEKLFF.

The CDR3 coding sequence is TGTGCCAGCCTCAAAGGGCCTCTTGAAGCTTTCTTT. Its protein product is CASLKGPLEAFF. V and J are TRBV21-1 and TRBJ1-1; TRBD1 is taken as the D call from the table, unchecked against the DNA. TRBV21-1 is labeled a pseudogene. The CDR3 consists of 12 residues.

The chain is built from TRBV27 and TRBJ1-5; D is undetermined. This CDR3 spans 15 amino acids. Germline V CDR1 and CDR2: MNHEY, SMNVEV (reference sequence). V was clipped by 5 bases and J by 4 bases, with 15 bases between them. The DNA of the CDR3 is TGTGCCAGCAGTCCTGAAGCTAGTTTAAATCAGCCCCAGCATTTT. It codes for CASSPEASLNQPQHF.

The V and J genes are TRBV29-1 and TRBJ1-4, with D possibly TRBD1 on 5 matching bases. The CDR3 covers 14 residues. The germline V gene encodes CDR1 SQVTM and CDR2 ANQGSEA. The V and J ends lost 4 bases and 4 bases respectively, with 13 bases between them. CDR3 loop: CSVAWGGYNEKLFF. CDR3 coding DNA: TGCAGCGTTGCGTGGGGGGGATATAATGAAAAACTGTTTTTT.

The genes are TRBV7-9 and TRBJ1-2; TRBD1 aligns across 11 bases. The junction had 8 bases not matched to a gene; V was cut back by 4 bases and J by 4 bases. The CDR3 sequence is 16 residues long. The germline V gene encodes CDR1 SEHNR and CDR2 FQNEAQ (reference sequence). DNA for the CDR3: TGTGCCAGCAGCTCACCCCTAGGACAGGGGGCCTATGGCTACACCTTC. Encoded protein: CASSSPLGQGAYGYTF.

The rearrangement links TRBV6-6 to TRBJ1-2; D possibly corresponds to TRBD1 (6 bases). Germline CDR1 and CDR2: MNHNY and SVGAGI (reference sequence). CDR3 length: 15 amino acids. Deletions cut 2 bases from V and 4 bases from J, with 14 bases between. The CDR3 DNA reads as TGTGCCAGCAGTTACGACTCTTTACAGGGCTATGGCTACACCTTC. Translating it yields CASSYDSLQGYGYTF.

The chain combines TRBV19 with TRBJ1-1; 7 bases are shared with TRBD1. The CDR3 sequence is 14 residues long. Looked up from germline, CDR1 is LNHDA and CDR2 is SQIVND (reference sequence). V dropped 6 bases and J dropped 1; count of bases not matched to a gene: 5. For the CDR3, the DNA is TGTGCCAGTAGCACACAGGGGACGAACACTGAAGCTTTCTTT. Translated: CASSTQGTNTEAFF.

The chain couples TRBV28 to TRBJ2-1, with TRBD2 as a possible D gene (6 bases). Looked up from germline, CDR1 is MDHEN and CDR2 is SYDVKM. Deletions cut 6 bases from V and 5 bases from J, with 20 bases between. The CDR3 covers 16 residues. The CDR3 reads CASRAPGLPAHNEQFF. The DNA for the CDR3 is TGTGCCAGCAGAGCACCGGGACTCCCAGCTCACAATGAGCAGTTCTTC.

CDR3 nucleotides: TGTGCCAGCAGCCAACAATCTTGGGGACAGGGAAACACCGGGGAGCTGTTTTTT. Residues: CASSQQSWGQGNTGELFF. The V call is TRBV11-3, the J call TRBJ2-2; 9 bases map to TRBD1. The CDR3 contains 18 residues. Germline V CDR1 and CDR2: SGHNT, YENEEA. V dropped 5 bases and J dropped 2; count of bases not matched to a gene: 12.

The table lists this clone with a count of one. The CDR3 is CASSEAGQGYGYTF. Here the CDR3 DNA reads TGTGCCAGCAGTGAAGCAGGCCAGGGGTATGGCTACACCTTC. V usage is TRBV6-1 and J usage is TRBJ1-2; D perhaps matches TRBD1 (6 bases). Germline V CDR1 and CDR2: MNHNS, SASEGT. Trimming stripped 0 bases from V and 5 bases from J, with 10 bases between. CDR3 size: 14 residues.

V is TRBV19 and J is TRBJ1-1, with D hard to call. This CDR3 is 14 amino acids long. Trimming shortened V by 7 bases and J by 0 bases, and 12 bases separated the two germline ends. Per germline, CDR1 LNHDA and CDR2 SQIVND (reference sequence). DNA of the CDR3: TGTGCCAGTAATCAGGTTCTCATGAACACTGAAGCTTTCTTT. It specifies CASNQVLMNTEAFF. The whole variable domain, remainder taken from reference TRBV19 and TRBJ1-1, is DGGITQSPKYLFRKEGQNVTLSCEQNLNHDAMYWYRQDPGQGLRLIYYSQIVNDFQKGDIAEGYSVSREKKESFPLTVTSAQKNPTAFYLCASNQVLMNTEAFFGQGTRLTVV.

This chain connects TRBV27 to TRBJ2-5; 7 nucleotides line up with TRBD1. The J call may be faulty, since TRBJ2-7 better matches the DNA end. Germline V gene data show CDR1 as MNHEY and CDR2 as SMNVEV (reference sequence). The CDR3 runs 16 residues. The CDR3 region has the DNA TGTGCCAGCAGTCCGTGGGACCAGAGGACAGGATACGAGCAGTACTTC. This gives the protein CASSPWDQRTGYEQYF.

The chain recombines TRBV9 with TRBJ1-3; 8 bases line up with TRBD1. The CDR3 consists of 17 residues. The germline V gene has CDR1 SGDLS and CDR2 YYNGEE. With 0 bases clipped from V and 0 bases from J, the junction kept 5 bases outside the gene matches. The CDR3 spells CASSVVGTGLSGNTIYF. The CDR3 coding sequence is TGTGCCAGCAGCGTAGTGGGGACAGGTCTCTCTGGAAACACCATATATTTT. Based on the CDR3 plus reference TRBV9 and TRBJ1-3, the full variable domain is DSGVTQTPKHLITATGQRVTLRCSPRSGDLSVYWYQQSLDQGLQFLIQYYNGEERAKGNILERFSAQQFPDLHSELNLSSLELGDSALYFCASSVVGTGLSGNTIYFGEGSWLTVV.